The 21 T cell receptor beta chains presented below share a single source sample, sequenced in a study of blood T cell repertoires in COVID-19. Produced via immunoSEQ multiplex PCR; TCRdb's table is partial and in-frame only. The table shows approximately 150,000 clones, with 80% occurring only once. The sequenced sample was peripheral blood. The receptors stem from a man aged 65-85 years who had recovered from COVID-19.

The gene calls are TRBV7-2 and TRBJ1-2; 10 bases map to TRBD1. Germline CDR1 and CDR2: SGHTA and FQGNSA. The CDR3 has 17 residues. Trimming took 4 bases from V and 3 from J; bases not matched to a gene: 11. The CDR3 protein is CASSSYSAGTGDYGYTF. The DNA of the CDR3 is TGTGCCAGCAGCTCCTACTCCGCCGGGACAGGGGACTATGGCTACACCTTC.

The rearrangement uses TRBV4-3 and TRBJ2-7, with 9 bases that match TRBD2. CDR3 length equals 16 residues. Germline CDR1 reads LGHNA; CDR2 reads YSLEER. V lost 1 base, J lost 2 bases, and 6 bases stayed unmatched. CDR3 DNA: TGCGCCAGCAGCCAAGGAGGGGCTAGCGGGACCTACGAGCAGTACTTC. This translates into CASSQGGASGTYEQYF.

The rearrangement links TRBV7-9 to TRBJ1-1, with a tentative D call TRBD1 (5 bases). Germline lookup yields CDR1 SEHNR and CDR2 FQNEAQ (reference sequence). CDR3 length: 15 amino acids. Trimming left V 4 bases short and J 0 bases short, with 12 bases between. CDR3 bases: TGTGCCAGCAGCTCGATGGGACTTATGAACACTGAAGCTTTCTTT. Its translation is CASSSMGLMNTEAFF.

This chain uses TRBV18 with TRBJ2-7, with 7 bases fitting TRBD2. Germline CDR1 KGHSH, CDR2 LQKENI. This CDR3 has 16 residues. The V and J ends lost 3 bases and 1 base, in that order; junction bases with no gene match: 9. The CDR3 bases are TGTGCCAGCTCACCTCAGCCAGCGGGGACTTCCTACGAGCAGTACTTC. Translation: CASSPQPAGTSYEQYF. The full variable domain, completed using reference TRBV18 and TRBJ2-7, is NAGVMQNPRHLVRRRGQEARLRCSPMKGHSHVYWYRQLPEEGLKFMVYLQKENIIDESGMPKERFSAEFPKEGPSILRIQQVVRGDSAAYFCASSPQPAGTSYEQYFGPGTRLTVT.

This clone appeared a few times. The chain is built from TRBV10-3 and TRBJ1-1, with D perhaps TRBD1 (5 bases). Per germline, CDR1 ENHRY and CDR2 SYGVKD. The CDR3 contains 14 residues. Trimming stripped 6 bases from V and 5 bases from J, with 16 bases between. CDR3 sequence: CAISQPEEGTEAFF. The CDR3 DNA reads as TGTGCCATCAGCCAACCGGAGGAGGGGACTGAAGCTTTCTTT.

The chain employs TRBV5-6 and TRBJ1-2; possible D gene TRBD1, 6 bases. The V end was cut by 2 bases, the J end by 6 bases, with 17 bases between. Per the germline V gene, CDR1 is SGHDT and CDR2 is YYEEEE. The CDR3 sequence is 15 residues long. CDR3 amino acids: CASSFGPPGADGYTF. The CDR3 DNA reads TGTGCCAGCAGCTTTGGGCCGCCAGGGGCGGATGGCTACACCTTC.

V gene TRBV12-3 or TRBV12-4 combines with J gene TRBJ2-1, with 7 bases aligning to TRBD1. J lost 4 bases, V lost 7 bases, and 4 bases had no gene match. CDR3 length: 13 amino acids. This chain's CDR3 is CASTGTVYNEQFF. CDR3 bases: TGTGCCAGCACGGGGACAGTTTACAATGAGCAGTTCTTC.

The chain uses TRBV2 and TRBJ1-2; D possibly corresponds to TRBD1 (5 bases). V gave up 4 bases and J gave up 3 bases, with 9 bases separating them. CDR3 length equals 13 residues. Germline V lookup: CDR1 SNHLY, CDR2 FYNNEI. Here the CDR3 reads CASSVQADYGYTF. The CDR3 DNA sequence: TGTGCCAGCAGTGTACAGGCGGACTATGGCTACACCTTC.

The J gene is TRBJ1-1, the V gene TRBV30; unclear D gene. Trimming left V 5 bases short and J 1 base short, with 8 bases between. Germline values: CDR1 GTSNPN, CDR2 SVGIG (reference sequence). The CDR3 consists of 12 residues. The CDR3 sequence is CAWGSSNTEAFF. The CDR3 coding sequence is TGTGCCTGGGGTAGCTCGAACACTGAAGCTTTCTTT.

The J gene is TRBJ2-2, the V gene TRBV3-1 (or the pseudogene TRBV3-2); TRBD2 agrees at 11 bases. The V and J ends lost 0 bases and 5 bases, in that order; junction bases with no gene match: 11. CDR3 length equals 19 residues. The germline V gene encodes CDR1 LGHDT and CDR2 YNNKEL (reference sequence). The CDR3, as DNA: TGTGCCAGCAGCCAAGATACAGGCCGACTAGCGGGACAGACCGGGGAGCTGTTTTTT. This codes for CASSQDTGRLAGQTGELFF.

The gene calls are TRBV12-3 or TRBV12-4 and TRBJ2-5; a possible D gene is TRBD1 (6 bases). This CDR3 contains 13 residues. The V end lost 7 bases, the J end lost 1 base, and 10 bases lay between the germline ends. The DNA for the CDR3 is TGTGCCAGCACCCGGACAGCCCAAGAGACCCAGTACTTC. Its translation: CASTRTAQETQYF.

To note about this clone: The same CDR3 arises from other DNA sequences in this sample as well. The J gene is TRBJ2-1, the V gene TRBV4-1; 8 bases match TRBD1. Per the germline V gene, CDR1 is MGHRA and CDR2 is YSYEKL. The CDR3 consists of 15 residues. Unmatched junction bases numbered 9, after V lost 8 bases and J lost 3 bases. CDR3 sequence: CASEPGQGDYNEQFF. The CDR3 DNA sequence: TGCGCCAGCGAGCCAGGACAGGGTGACTACAATGAGCAGTTCTTC.

This chain connects TRBV9 to TRBJ1-1, with 9 nucleotides matching TRBD1. Trimming cost V 3 bases and J 4 bases; bases outside gene matches: 13. CDR1 is SGDLS and CDR2 is YYNGEE in the germline V gene. The CDR3 spans 17 residues. The CDR3 loop reads CASSAETGGKRGTEAFF. CDR3 nucleotides: TGTGCCAGCAGCGCCGAGACAGGGGGTAAACGGGGCACTGAAGCTTTCTTT.

The chain has TRBV5-4 and TRBJ2-1, with 8 bases fitting TRBD2. The CDR3 runs to 16 residues. Trimming took 4 bases from V and 0 from J; bases not matched to a gene: 6. Germline V CDR1 and CDR2: SGHNT, YYREEE (reference sequence). The CDR3 region has the DNA TGTGCCAGCAGCCGGGGGGGCTATATCTCCTACAATGAGCAGTTCTTC. It yields the protein CASSRGGYISYNEQFF. Full variable domain (missing parts from reference TRBV5-4 and TRBJ2-1): ETGVTQSPTHLIKTRGQQVTLRCSSQSGHNTVSWYQQALGQGPQFIFQYYREEENGRGNFPPRFSGLQFPNYSSELNVNALELDDSALYLCASSRGGYISYNEQFFGPGTRLTVL.

The chain employs TRBV19 and TRBJ1-5; 12 bases map to TRBD1. The V segment lost 7 bases and the J segment 6 bases; nucleotides outside the gene matches: 7. This CDR3 is 15 amino acids long. Germline V gives CDR1 LNHDA, CDR2 SQIVND (reference sequence). The CDR3 nucleotides read TGTGCCAGTAAATCCGGGACAGGGGGCGGTCAGCCCCAGCATTTT. This sequence encodes CASKSGTGGGQPQHF. Full variable domain (outside the CDR3, taken from reference TRBV19 and TRBJ1-5): DGGITQSPKYLFRKEGQNVTLSCEQNLNHDAMYWYRQDPGQGLRLIYYSQIVNDFQKGDIAEGYSVSREKKESFPLTVTSAQKNPTAFYLCASKSGTGGGQPQHFGDGTRLSIL.

J is TRBJ1-1 and V is TRBV6-5; 7 nucleotides align to TRBD1. The CDR3 totals 12 residues. Germline V gene sequence: CDR1 MNHEY, CDR2 SVGAGI. V lost 6 bases, J lost 6 bases, and 4 bases stayed unmatched. The CDR3 nucleotides read TGTGCCAGCAGCGCCCAGGGGGCTGAAGCTTTCTTT. Translation gives CASSAQGAEAFF.

V is TRBV3-1 (or the pseudogene TRBV3-2) and J is TRBJ1-2, with 9 bases lining up with TRBD1. The CDR3 totals 14 residues. The V gene's germline CDR1 is LGHDT and CDR2 YNNKEL (reference sequence). The V and J ends lost 7 bases and 3 bases, in that order; junction bases with no gene match: 6. The CDR3 DNA reads as TGTGCCAGCACAGGACAGGGGATCGACTATGGCTACACCTTC. It yields the protein CASTGQGIDYGYTF.

This clone appeared a single time. The J gene is TRBJ2-1, the V gene TRBV11-2; TRBD2 matches 11 bases. Germline V gene data show CDR1 as SGHAT and CDR2 as FQNNGV. The CDR3 spans 17 residues. Losses at the gene ends were 4 bases for V and 7 bases for J; bases not matched to a gene: 12. CDR3: CASSSPSEGLAENEQFF. The CDR3 DNA is TGTGCCAGCAGCTCCCCCTCGGAGGGACTAGCGGAAAATGAGCAGTTCTTC.

The V gene is TRBV3-1 (or the pseudogene TRBV3-2), the J gene TRBJ1-2; D unresolved. The length of the CDR3 is 13 residues. CDR1 and CDR2 from the germline V gene are LGHDT and YNNKEL (reference sequence). Trimming cost V 0 bases and J 7 bases, with 9 bases left between them. The CDR3 sequence is CASSQDWRGGYTF. The CDR3 DNA is TGTGCCAGCAGCCAAGATTGGAGAGGTGGCTACACCTTC.

The V gene is TRBV12-5, the J gene TRBJ2-2; 7 bases align to TRBD2. V shed 0 bases, J shed 1 base, and the junction held 2 bases outside the gene matches. The CDR3 contains 16 residues. Germline-derived CDR1 and CDR2 are LGHNT and FRNRAP. The CDR3 coding sequence is TGTGCTAGTGGTTTGGTAACTAGCGTGAACACCGGGGAGCTGTTTTTT. Translated: CASGLVTSVNTGELFF.

This chain connects TRBV9 to TRBJ2-1; 12 bases map to TRBD2. The CDR3 extends over 16 amino acids. Trimming cost V 0 bases and J 6 bases; bases outside gene matches: 4. Germline CDR1 and CDR2: SGDLS and YYNGEE. The CDR3 region is CASSVDPLAGGNEQFF. The CDR3 nucleotides are TGTGCCAGCAGCGTAGACCCACTAGCGGGAGGCAATGAGCAGTTCTTC. The entire variable domain, with the rest obtained from reference TRBV9 and TRBJ2-1, is as follows: DSGVTQTPKHLITATGQRVTLRCSPRSGDLSVYWYQQSLDQGLQFLIQYYNGEERAKGNILERFSAQQFPDLHSELNLSSLELGDSALYFCASSVDPLAGGNEQFFGPGTRLTVL.